This TCR beta chain was sequenced during a study of shared T cell receptors in the human thymus. This table comes from immunoSEQ multiplex PCR, and its TCRdb copy is limited to in-frame clones, with some not included. The profile covers hundreds of thousands of clones, with around three quarters appearing a single time and about 0.013% taken by the ten largest. This clone has a handful of counts. Germline values: CDR1 MNHNS, CDR2 SASEGT. CDR3 length equals 18 residues. The ends were cut back, 0 bases at V and 5 bases at J, with 19 bases in the middle. This sample was also put to use in a study of human thymus T cells. Per that paper: Infants, healthy and Finnish, who were having corrective surgery for congenital heart defects served as donors. The source of the thymus tissue was resections taken during corrective heart surgery. Usage of V and J genes appeared biased in thymic and blood repertoires. Unrelated people showed highly overlapping thymic repertoires, related research reported.

The TCR comes from a boy younger than two with a congenital heart defect. This sequence joins TRBV6-1 and TRBJ2-2, with D perhaps matching TRBD1 (5 bases). The specimen was thymocytes. The CDR3 reads CASSEALGKGRSTGELFF. The DNA of the CDR3 is TGTGCCAGCAGTGAAGCCCTGGGGAAGGGGCGTTCGACCGGGGAGCTGTTTTTT.